Listed below are T cell receptor beta chains from one sample, sequenced in a study of cytomegalovirus exposure and HLA in healthy donors. This table comes from immunoSEQ multiplex PCR, and its TCRdb copy is limited to in-frame clones, with some not included. Here the sample spans about 120,000 clones, about three quarters being singletons. Sequencing was performed on PBMCs. These TCRs come from a woman aged 60-75 years in good health and CMV-seropositive. Each CDR3 is given with its conserved first and last residue. A D gene is named only where the DNA matches it firmly. Clone sizes are given selectively: once, few, many, or a class where the clone is expanded.

d_gene	v_gene	abundance	j_gene	CDR3aa	CDR3nt
TRBD2	TRBV9	once	TRBJ2-1	CASSVASGVTYNEQFF	TGTGCCAGCAGCGTAGCTAGCGGGGTTACCTACAATGAGCAGTTCTTC
NA	TRBV9	NA	TRBJ2-1	CASSVDGLTRGNEQFF	TGTGCCAGCAGCGTAGATGGACTTACCAGGGGCAATGAGCAGTTCTTC
NA	TRBV9	NA	TRBJ1-4	CASGNPHNEKLFF	TGTGCCAGCGGCAATCCGCATAATGAAAAACTGTTTTTT
TRBD2	TRBV5-1	NA	TRBJ2-7	CASSLTSGSYEQYF	TGCGCCAGCAGCTTGACTAGCGGTTCCTACGAGCAGTACTTC
TRBD2	TRBV29-1	once	TRBJ2-7	CSVRTSGSMYEQYF	TGCAGCGTCCGAACTAGCGGGAGTATGTACGAGCAGTACTTC
TRBD2	TRBV7-6	NA	TRBJ2-1	CASSFTSGIGNEQFF	TGTGCCAGCAGCTTTACTAGCGGGATTGGAAATGAGCAGTTCTTC
NA	TRBV21-1	NA	TRBJ2-2	CASSRLGQGNTGELFF	TGTGCCAGCAGCAGGTTGGGACAGGGGAACACCGGGGAGCTGTTTTTT
NA	TRBV2	NA	TRBJ2-7	CASSDNEQYF	TGTGCCAGCAGTGATAACGAGCAGTACTTC
TRBD2	TRBV19	NA	TRBJ2-3	CASRDPRSGKFSNTQYF	TGTGCCAGTCGAGACCCCAGGAGCGGGAAGTTCTCGAATACGCAGTATTTT
TRBD1	TRBV5-6	NA	TRBJ2-7	CASTPLGGQGGYEQYF	TGTGCCAGCACCCCCCTGGGTGGACAGGGAGGCTACGAGCAGTACTTC
TRBD1	TRBV19	NA	TRBJ2-5	CASRETGGKETQYF	TGTGCCAGTAGAGAGACAGGGGGAAAAGAGACCCAGTACTTC
NA	TRBV19	once	TRBJ1-3	CASSRQVSGNTIYF	TGTGCCAGTAGTAGACAGGTTTCCGGAAACACCATATATTTT
TRBD1	TRBV11-2	once	TRBJ2-5	CASSLGDRAQWEETQYF	TGTGCCAGCAGCCTCGGAGACAGGGCCCAGTGGGAAGAGACCCAGTACTTC
TRBD2	TRBV4-2	NA	TRBJ2-3	CASSQDLTGGPSTDTQYF	TGTGCCAGCAGCCAAGATCTGACGGGAGGGCCTTCCACAGATACGCAGTATTTT
TRBD2	TRBV15	NA	TRBJ2-5	CATSRGRTSGNQIRETQYF	TGTGCCACCAGCAGAGGGAGGACTAGCGGGAACCAGATCCGGGAGACCCAGTACTTC
NA	TRBV20-1	NA	TRBJ1-1	CSARVETEAFF	TGCAGTGCTAGAGTCGAGACTGAAGCTTTCTTT
TRBD2	TRBV18	NA	TRBJ2-5	CASSPRTSGTQETQYF	TGTGCCAGCTCACCAAGGACTAGCGGGACACAAGAGACCCAGTACTTC
TRBD1	TRBV18	NA	TRBJ2-7	CASLGDSSYEQYF	TGTGCCAGCTTAGGGGACAGCTCCTACGAGCAGTACTTC
TRBD1	TRBV28	NA	TRBJ1-1	CASSKTGITEAFF	TGTGCCAGCAGCAAGACAGGGATCACTGAAGCTTTCTTT
NA	TRBV9	NA	TRBJ1-3	CASSVAGGNTIYF	TGTGCCAGCAGCGTAGCAGGAGGAAACACCATATATTTT
NA	TRBV5-1	NA	TRBJ2-1	CASSLLATSYNEQFF	TGCGCCAGCAGCTTGCTAGCGACGTCCTACAATGAGCAGTTCTTC
TRBD2	TRBV14	NA	TRBJ2-1	CASSGTSGYNEQFF	TGTGCCAGCAGCGGGACTAGCGGTTACAATGAGCAGTTCTTC
NA	TRBV7-9	NA	TRBJ2-7	CASSSYHEQYF	TGTGCCAGCAGCTCCTACCACGAGCAGTACTTC
NA	TRBV5-1	once	TRBJ2-3	CASSLFSELSTDTQYF	TGCGCCAGCAGCTTGTTTAGTGAGTTAAGCACAGATACGCAGTATTTT
NA	TRBV20-1	NA	TRBJ1-2	CSASHNYGYTF	TGCAGTGCTAGTCATAACTATGGCTACACCTTC
NA	TRBV25-1	NA	TRBJ2-2	CASSAQGMRGTGELFF	TGTGCCAGCAGTGCCCAGGGGATGAGGGGCACCGGGGAGCTGTTTTTT
TRBD1	TRBV6-5	few	TRBJ1-1	CASREPRGTEAFF	TGTGCCAGCAGGGAGCCCAGGGGGACTGAAGCTTTCTTT
NA	TRBV19	NA	TRBJ2-5	CASSPRAEQETQYF	TGTGCCAGTAGTCCCCGAGCTGAGCAAGAGACCCAGTACTTC
TRBD1	TRBV10-3	NA	TRBJ1-2	CAIRQGTDYGYTF	TGTGCCATCCGACAGGGTACGGACTATGGCTACACCTTC
NA	TRBV14	NA	TRBJ1-1	CASIEDRYTEAFF	TGTGCCAGCATTGAAGACAGATACACTGAAGCTTTCTTT
TRBD2	TRBV4-1	NA	TRBJ2-7	CASSQSLAGTSYEQYF	TGCGCCAGCAGCCAGAGTCTAGCGGGAACGTCCTACGAGCAGTACTTC
NA	TRBV2	NA	TRBJ1-2	CASSEDRRTSYTF	TGTGCCAGCAGCGAAGACAGGCGCACCAGCTACACCTTC
NA	TRBV27	NA	TRBJ1-3	CASSFRHPRWNTIYF	TGTGCCAGCAGTTTTAGACACCCTCGTTGGAACACCATATATTTT
TRBD2	TRBV4-2	NA	TRBJ2-1	CASSLGSLAPPGNEQFF	TGTGCCAGCAGCCTAGGATCACTAGCGCCCCCGGGGAATGAGCAGTTCTTC
TRBD1	TRBV5-4	NA	TRBJ2-1	CASSLGGTGGGNEQFF	TGTGCCAGCAGCTTGGGGGGGACAGGGGGCGGCAATGAGCAGTTCTTC